The rows below give T cell receptor beta chains drawn from one sample of a study of blood T cell repertoires in COVID-19. Clones were read by immunoSEQ multiplex PCR, and TCRdb kept only the in-frame ones, dropping some. Of some 150,000 clones listed, 80% to 90% are singletons. Source material: peripheral blood. The receptors originated from a woman between 45 and 60 years old with acute or convalescent COVID-19. Each CDR3 is given with its conserved first and last residue. D genes are given only for firm matches. Expanded clones get a size class; other rows say once, few or many, or leave the size out.

d_gene	v_gene	abundance	j_gene	CDR3aa	CDR3nt
TRBD1	TRBV20-1	NA	TRBJ1-2	CSASQNPGQGINGYTF	TGCAGTGCTAGTCAAAATCCGGGACAGGGAATTAATGGCTACACCTTC
NA	TRBV6-6	NA	TRBJ2-7	CASSRNPSGGRYKEQYF	TGTGCCAGCAGCCGAAACCCCTCAGGGGGGCGGTATAAGGAGCAGTACTTC
TRBD1	TRBV27	NA	TRBJ1-2	CASSFPTGSGGYTF	TGTGCCAGCAGTTTCCCGACAGGGTCGGGAGGCTACACCTTC
TRBD1	TRBV25-1	NA	TRBJ2-7	CASSDVTGFYEQYF	TGTGCCAGCAGTGATGTGACAGGGTTCTACGAGCAGTACTTC
TRBD1	TRBV7-9	NA	TRBJ1-1	CASTGDRGLGTEAFF	TGTGCCAGCACCGGGGACAGGGGGTTGGGCACTGAAGCTTTCTTT
NA	TRBV12-3/TRBV12-4	NA	TRBJ2-7	CASTRKAYEQYF	TGTGCCAGCACTAGGAAAGCCTACGAGCAGTACTTC
NA	TRBV7-2	NA	TRBJ2-7	CASSSRLELNFYEQYF	TGTGCCAGCAGCTCCCGACTAGAACTAAATTTCTACGAGCAGTACTTC
TRBD2	TRBV9	NA	TRBJ2-7	CASSRAGGPDYEQYF	TGTGCCAGCAGTCGCGCGGGAGGGCCGGACTACGAGCAGTACTTC
NA	TRBV7-9	NA	TRBJ1-2	CASSSAGAHYGYTF	TGTGCCAGCAGCTCCGCGGGAGCTCACTATGGCTACACCTTC
TRBD1	TRBV7-9	NA	TRBJ1-2	CASSLDWTGGYTF	TGTGCCAGCAGCTTAGATTGGACAGGAGGCTACACCTTC
NA	TRBV11-1	NA	TRBJ2-7	CASSSHAVIYEQYF	TGTGCCAGCAGCTCCCACGCAGTCATCTACGAGCAGTACTTC
NA	TRBV7-2	NA	TRBJ1-5	CASSAGGIWQPQHF	TGTGCCAGCAGCGCTGGGGGGATATGGCAGCCCCAGCATTTT
NA	TRBV10-3	few	TRBJ1-4	CAISESEGVGKLFF	TGTGCCATCAGTGAGTCGGAGGGAGTTGGAAAACTGTTTTTT
NA	TRBV7-9	NA	TRBJ2-1	CASSLDLVRSYNEQFF	TGTGCCAGCAGCTTGGATCTAGTCCGCTCCTACAATGAGCAGTTCTTC
NA	TRBV29-1	few	TRBJ1-4	CSAGEEEKLFF	TGCAGCGCTGGGGAGGAGGAAAAACTGTTTTTT
NA	TRBV4-3	few	TRBJ2-1	CASSPGVANNEQFF	TGCGCCAGCAGCCCAGGCGTAGCGAACAATGAGCAGTTCTTC
NA	TRBV9	NA	TRBJ1-1	CASSPRSGPISRNTEAFF	TGTGCCAGCAGCCCCCGGTCAGGCCCGATCAGTCGCAACACTGAAGCTTTCTTT
TRBD1	TRBV5-1	NA	TRBJ2-1	CASSHAGQGADEQFF	TGCGCCAGCAGCCACGCGGGACAGGGGGCGGATGAGCAGTTCTTC
NA	TRBV19	NA	TRBJ1-4	CASSTYRDEKLFF	TGTGCCAGTAGTACCTACAGGGACGAAAAACTGTTTTTT
NA	TRBV4-3	NA	TRBJ1-1	CASSQATYGVNTEAFF	TGCGCCAGCAGCCAAGCGACTTACGGGGTGAACACTGAAGCTTTCTTT
NA	TRBV18	NA	TRBJ1-5	CASSPDSNYQPQHF	TGTGCCAGCTCACCTGACAGTAACTATCAGCCCCAGCATTTT
TRBD2	TRBV3-1/TRBV3-2	NA	TRBJ2-1	CASSETSGVYNEQFF	TGTGCCAGCAGCGAGACTAGCGGGGTCTACAATGAGCAGTTCTTC
TRBD2	TRBV11-2	few	TRBJ2-2	CASSSGTSGRAAGELFF	TGTGCCAGCAGCTCCGGGACTAGCGGGAGGGCCGCAGGGGAGCTGTTTTTT
TRBD2	TRBV7-2	once	TRBJ2-5	CASSSRGGREETQYF	TGTGCCAGCAGTTCCCGGGGGGGCCGGGAAGAGACCCAGTACTTC
TRBD1	TRBV7-2	NA	TRBJ2-7	CASSLVQGDHEQYF	TGTGCCAGCAGCTTAGTACAGGGGGACCACGAGCAGTACTTC
TRBD2	TRBV25-1	NA	TRBJ2-1	CASSESGRALNEQFF	TGTGCCAGCAGTGAATCCGGGAGGGCTCTCAATGAGCAGTTCTTC
NA	TRBV29-1	once	TRBJ2-3	CSVDVQGTDTQYF	TGCAGCGTTGATGTTCAGGGCACAGATACGCAGTATTTT
NA	TRBV9	NA	TRBJ2-6	CASSVGQNSGANVLTF	TGTGCCAGCAGCGTAGGACAGAACTCTGGGGCCAACGTCCTGACTTTC
NA	TRBV7-9	NA	TRBJ2-5	CASSLTLHQTQYF	TGTGCCAGCAGCTTAACTTTGCATCAGACCCAGTACTTC
NA	TRBV12-3/TRBV12-4	NA	TRBJ1-1	CASRLGQLKAFF	TGTGCCAGCAGACTTGGACAGCTAAAAGCTTTCTTT
TRBD2	TRBV5-6	NA	TRBJ2-1	CASSLASGAAYNEQFF	TGTGCCAGCAGCTTGGCTAGCGGGGCTGCCTACAATGAGCAGTTCTTC
NA	TRBV11-2	once	TRBJ1-2	CASSFGTTHIYGYTF	TGTGCCAGCAGCTTTGGGACAACTCACATCTATGGCTACACCTTC
NA	TRBV7-2	NA	TRBJ1-1	CASSLVPLMNTEAFF	TGTGCCAGCAGCTTAGTCCCACTCATGAACACTGAAGCTTTCTTT
TRBD1	TRBV2	few	TRBJ1-2	CASRRTGNYGYTF	TGTGCCAGCAGAAGGACAGGGAACTATGGCTACACCTTC
TRBD1	TRBV29-1	once	TRBJ1-1	CSVVGQGIEAFF	TGCAGCGTGGTCGGACAGGGAATAGAAGCTTTCTTT
TRBD1	TRBV11-2	few	TRBJ2-1	CASLRQGWNEQFF	TGTGCCAGCCTACGACAGGGTTGGAATGAGCAGTTCTTC
TRBD2	TRBV30	NA	TRBJ2-1	CAWSGLRGGRNEQFF	TGTGCCTGGAGTGGGCTTCGCGGGGGGCGGAATGAGCAGTTCTTC
TRBD1	TRBV19	NA	TRBJ1-1	CASSIMGQGAVDTEAFF	TGTGCCAGTAGTATAATGGGACAGGGGGCTGTAGACACTGAAGCTTTCTTT
NA	TRBV9	NA	TRBJ1-1	CASSPQTGLGTEAFF	TGTGCCAGCAGCCCACAGACAGGTTTAGGCACTGAAGCTTTCTTT
TRBD2	TRBV2	NA	TRBJ2-2	CASRWTSGANTGELFF	TGTGCCAGCAGATGGACTAGCGGGGCGAACACCGGGGAGCTGTTTTTT
NA	TRBV12-1	NA	TRBJ1-4	CASSLQGFEKLFF	TGTGCCAGCAGCTTGCAGGGATTCGAAAAACTGTTTTTT
NA	TRBV20-1	NA	TRBJ1-2	CSASTGYGYTF	TGCAGTGCTTCCACAGGGTATGGCTACACCTTC
TRBD1	TRBV3-1/TRBV3-2	NA	TRBJ1-5	CASSQPAGTGQVGIRQPQHF	TGTGCCAGCAGCCAGCCCGCGGGGACAGGGCAAGTCGGCATCAGACAGCCCCAGCATTTT
NA	TRBV7-3	once	TRBJ2-1	CASSLQRGAYNEQFF	TGTGCCAGCAGCTTACAACGGGGGGCGTACAATGAGCAGTTCTTC